The rows below give T cell receptor beta chains drawn from one sample of a study of blood T cell repertoires in COVID-19. Data came from immunoSEQ multiplex PCR; TCRdb stores just in-frame clones and leaves some out. The table lists about 170,000 clones, 83% of them singletons. Sample: peripheral blood. These receptors were obtained from a woman of 80 years or more with acute or convalescent COVID-19. Both conserved end residues are part of each CDR3. The D gene is left open where the match is weak. Only some rows state a clone size, as once, few, many or a class for expanded clones.

TRBV10-2	TRBD2	TRBJ2-7	.	CASSEGLAGAYEQYF	TGCGCCAGCAGTGAGGGACTAGCGGGCGCTTACGAGCAGTACTTC
TRBV19	.	TRBJ1-5	.	CASSTTRITGNQPQHF	TGTGCCAGTAGCACGACCCGAATAACAGGGAATCAGCCCCAGCATTTT
TRBV28	.	TRBJ1-5	.	CASSLSGEWGNQPQHF	TGTGCCAGCAGTTTATCAGGGGAATGGGGCAATCAGCCCCAGCATTTT
TRBV6-2/TRBV6-3	TRBD2	TRBJ2-7	once	CASSPLRTSGRAGEQYF	TGTGCCAGCAGCCCCCTCCGTACTAGCGGGAGAGCTGGGGAGCAGTACTTC
TRBV6-1	.	TRBJ1-6	.	CASSEGQSYNSPLHF	TGTGCCAGCAGTGAAGGACAGTCGTATAATTCACCCCTCCACTTT
TRBV9	TRBD1	TRBJ2-7	.	CASSPRAGTGADEQYF	TGTGCCAGCAGCCCCCGAGCCGGGACAGGGGCGGACGAGCAGTACTTC
TRBV28	TRBD1	TRBJ1-3	.	CASSPRDSSGNTIYF	TGTGCCAGCAGTCCCCGGGACAGCTCTGGAAACACCATATATTTT
TRBV6-5	TRBD1	TRBJ2-1	.	CASRRIQGAGNEQFF	TGTGCCAGCAGACGGATTCAGGGGGCGGGCAATGAGCAGTTCTTC
TRBV2	.	TRBJ2-4	.	CASSEVASPRDIQYF	TGTGCCAGCAGTGAAGTGGCGAGCCCTCGGGACATTCAGTACTTC
TRBV5-4	.	TRBJ2-7	.	CASSLDPARGGEQYF	TGTGCCAGCAGCTTGGATCCCGCGAGGGGGGGCGAGCAGTACTTC
TRBV11-2	.	TRBJ1-1	.	CASSLEEGAEAFF	TGTGCCAGCAGCCTAGAGGAGGGCGCTGAAGCTTTCTTT
TRBV6-5	.	TRBJ2-7	.	CASQQEGLAYEQYF	TGTGCCAGCCAACAGGAGGGACTTGCCTACGAGCAGTACTTC
TRBV5-8	.	TRBJ2-3	.	CASSFGRRSRRDTQYF	TGTGCCAGCAGCTTTGGTCGTAGGTCCCGCAGGGATACGCAGTATTTT
TRBV7-6	TRBD2	TRBJ2-7	.	CASSLEGGKGSEQYF	TGTGCCAGCAGCTTAGAGGGAGGGAAGGGAAGCGAGCAGTACTTC
TRBV4-2	.	TRBJ1-2	.	CASSQESANYGYTF	TGTGCCAGCAGCCAAGAATCAGCGAACTATGGCTACACCTTC
TRBV6-5	.	TRBJ1-2	.	CASTFWGRDSSYTF	TGTGCCAGCACGTTTTGGGGCAGGGATAGTAGCTACACCTTC
TRBV3-1/TRBV3-2	TRBD1	TRBJ2-2	.	CASMLTGAGELFF	TGTGCCAGCATGCTGACAGGGGCCGGGGAGCTGTTTTTT
TRBV6-2/TRBV6-3	TRBD1	TRBJ1-2	once	CASSDGTGGNYGYTF	TGTGCCAGCAGTGACGGGACAGGGGGGAACTATGGCTACACCTTC
TRBV10-3	.	TRBJ1-1	.	CAIRTGLEAFF	TGTGCCATCAGGACAGGACTTGAAGCTTTCTTT
TRBV23-1	.	TRBJ1-5	.	CASSQYPGQSNQPQHF	TGCGCCAGCAGTCAATATCCGGGACAAAGCAATCAGCCCCAGCATTTT
TRBV5-8	.	TRBJ2-7	.	CASSLGRGTTYEQYF	TGTGCCAGCAGCTTGGGTAGGGGGACTACCTACGAGCAGTACTTC
TRBV15	.	TRBJ1-5	.	CATSRAGGPQPQHF	TGTGCCACCAGCAGAGCCGGGGGGCCTCAGCCCCAGCATTTT
TRBV28	.	TRBJ1-5	.	CASTNPGDYQPQHF	TGTGCCAGCACTAATCCAGGGGATTATCAGCCCCAGCATTTT
TRBV10-3	.	TRBJ2-3	few	CAISDGRAPDTQYF	TGTGCCATCAGTGACGGCAGGGCCCCAGATACGCAGTATTTT
TRBV29-1	TRBD1	TRBJ2-5	.	CSVRDRGQETQYF	TGCAGCGTGCGGGACAGGGGGCAGGAGACCCAGTACTTC
TRBV6-2/TRBV6-3	.	TRBJ1-6	.	CASSQQTNSPLHF	TGTGCCAGCAGTCAACAGACAAATTCACCCCTCCACTTT
TRBV21-1	.	TRBJ2-7	.	CASRNSVGHLTYEQYF	TGTGCCAGCAGAAATTCTGTAGGACATTTGACCTACGAGCAGTACTTC
TRBV19	TRBD1	TRBJ1-6	.	CASSSGQLYNSPLHF	TGTGCCAGTAGTTCGGGACAGCTGTATAATTCACCCCTCCACTTT
TRBV7-3	TRBD2	TRBJ2-5	.	CASSSLAGGQGTQYF	TGTGCCAGCAGCTCACTAGCGGGGGGGCAAGGGACCCAGTACTTC
TRBV11-2	TRBD1	TRBJ1-2	.	CASSLGRGEGYGYTF	TGTGCCAGCAGCTTAGGCAGGGGGGAAGGCTATGGCTACACCTTC
TRBV28	.	TRBJ1-4	.	CASSRDMTTTNEKLFF	TGTGCCAGCAGTCGGGACATGACAACAACTAATGAAAAACTGTTTTTT
TRBV7-8	TRBD2	TRBJ2-4	.	CASSSSRISGRAKNIQYF	TGTGCCAGCAGCTCCAGTAGGATTAGCGGGAGGGCCAAAAACATTCAGTACTTC
TRBV19	.	TRBJ1-5	.	CASSFQLDQPQHF	TGTGCCAGTAGTTTCCAGTTGGATCAGCCCCAGCATTTT
TRBV30	TRBD1	TRBJ1-5	.	CAWSPPGGNVLHQHF	TGTGCCTGGAGTCCCCCAGGGGGGAACGTACTCCACCAGCATTTT
TRBV7-9	TRBD1	TRBJ1-1	.	CASSQGQGLVAFF	TGTGCCAGCAGCCAAGGACAGGGACTGGTTGCTTTCTTT
TRBV11-2	.	TRBJ2-4	.	CASSLGGGWVSNIQYF	TGTGCCAGCAGCTTAGGGGGAGGTTGGGTCTCCAACATTCAGTACTTC
TRBV29-1	.	TRBJ1-4	.	CSVSWTGEKLFF	TGCAGCGTTTCTTGGACTGGAGAAAAACTGTTTTTT